The 13 T cell receptor beta chains reported below all come from one sample, sequenced in a study of prognosis after radiotherapy for stage I lung cancer. Two-round multiplex PCR amplified TCR beta CDR3 from genomic DNA. Initially, in first-round PCR, primers specific to each TRBV and TRBJ gene were used. TCRdb analysed the multiplex PCR reads with MiXCR anew, one entry per CDR3 protein. The sample lists fewer than 30,000 distinct CDR3 sequences; about 30% were seen once. This material consisted of PBMCs, taken before or after stereotactic body radiation therapy (not recorded which). The receptors shown here come from a donor over 45 with non-small cell lung cancer.

This clonotype was recorded at least ten times. This rearrangement joins TRBV7-8 to TRBJ1-2; 10 bases match TRBD1. Per the germline V gene, CDR1 is SGHVS and CDR2 is FQNEAQ. The CDR3 is 15 amino acids. V dropped 0 bases and J dropped 4; count of bases not matched to a gene: 2. CDR3 in amino acids: CASSLATGGPYGYTF. In nucleotides, the CDR3 is TGTGCCAGCAGCTTAGCGACAGGGGGCCCCTATGGCTACACCTTC.

V and J are TRBV2 and TRBJ2-1, with D uncertain. Per germline, CDR1 SNHLY and CDR2 FYNNEI. Trimming pared 7 bases from V and 8 bases from J, leaving 12 bases between. CDR3 length: 12 residues. The CDR3 coding sequence is TGTGCCAGCAACGGTGGGGTCTATGAGCAGTTCTTC. It translates to CASNGGVYEQFF.

This clonotype was counted at least ten times. The J gene is TRBJ2-3, the V gene TRBV6-9, with TRBD2 matching over 9 bases. The ends lost 3 bases at V and 3 bases at J; junction bases unmatched: 7. This CDR3 is 16 amino acids long. The germline V gene has CDR1 MNHGY and CDR2 SVAAGI. DNA of the CDR3: TGTGCCAGCAGTTACCTTCTAGCGGGAAGTACAGATACGCAGTATTTT. Translation: CASSYLLAGSTDTQYF.

This clonotype was seen at least ten times. This chain uses TRBV12-3 or TRBV12-4 with TRBJ1-2; 7 bases line up with TRBD1. V gave up 1 base and J gave up 8 bases; unmatched junction bases: 19. The CDR3 consists of 18 residues. The CDR3 DNA follows: TGTGCCAGCAGTTTAGTCCGCACCCTAGACAGGGAAATGAGAGGCTACACCTTC. Translation: CASSLVRTLDREMRGYTF.

Comment on this clonotype: A much larger clone is a single base away; this may be a read error. The V call is TRBV7-8, the J call TRBJ2-5, with TRBD2 as a possible D gene (5 bases). The CDR3 contains 14 residues. From germline, CDR1 is SGHVS and CDR2 FQNEAQ. DNA of the CDR3: TGTGCCAGCAGCTTAGATCGGTTTGGGGAGAACCAGTACTTC. It specifies CASSLDRFGENQYF.

This clonotype showed up many times. V gene TRBV12-3 or TRBV12-4 combines with J gene TRBJ1-2, with 8 bases matching TRBD1. The CDR3 runs 14 residues. Trimming removed 3 bases from V and 8 bases from J; junction bases left unmatched: 8. The CDR3 reads CASSFGSTGVGYTF. The CDR3 DNA reads as TGTGCCAGCAGTTTTGGGTCGACAGGGGTGGGCTACACCTTC.

This clonotype came up a few times. The chain recombines TRBV15 with TRBJ1-1; a weak D match, TRBD1 (5 bases). CDR1 is LNHNV, CDR2 YYDKDF, per germline (reference sequence). The ends were cut back, 2 bases at V and 7 bases at J, with 14 bases in the middle. CDR3 size: 14 residues. As DNA, the CDR3 is TGTGCCACCAGCAGACCTGACCCGACAGATGAAGCTTTCTTT. Translation: CATSRPDPTDEAFF.

With regard to this clonotype: It may be a read error: a sequence one base away is much more abundant. The CDR3 coding sequence is TGTGCCATCAGCATTGAACCGGGACTACCAGTGTACGAGCAGTACTTC. It is translated as CAISIEPGLPVYEQYF. This chain links TRBV10-3 with TRBJ2-7; 7 bases fit TRBD2. From germline, CDR1 is ENHRY and CDR2 SYGVKD. With 6 bases clipped from V and 4 bases from J, the junction kept 15 bases outside the gene matches. The CDR3 totals 16 residues.

This clonotype showed up many times. V is TRBV15 and J is TRBJ1-2; D might be TRBD1 (5 bases). The CDR3 has 12 residues. Per germline, CDR1 LNHNV and CDR2 YYDKDF (reference sequence). V dropped 0 bases and J dropped 7 bases, with 6 bases sitting between them. The CDR3 DNA is TGTGCCACCAGCAGAGATCAGGGTGGCTACACCTTC. Its protein product is CATSRDQGGYTF.

This clonotype was observed at least ten times. The chain links TRBV2 to TRBJ2-7; 8 bases align to TRBD2. CDR1 is SNHLY and CDR2 is FYNNEI in the germline V gene. Losses at the gene ends were 5 bases for V and 5 bases for J; bases not matched to a gene: 8. This CDR3 contains 14 residues. DNA of the CDR3: TGTGCCAGCAGTTCCGGGACTAGGATACACGAGCAGTACTTC. Residues: CASSSGTRIHEQYF.

This clonotype was found a few times. V and J are TRBV6-5 and TRBJ1-3; D is perhaps TRBD1 (5 bases). This CDR3 is 16 amino acids long. Trimming cost V 0 bases and J 5 bases, with 14 bases left between them. Germline CDR1 and CDR2: MNHEY and SVGAGI. The CDR3 protein is CASSYSKGIGRNTIYF. As DNA, the CDR3 is TGTGCCAGCAGTTACTCGAAGGGGATCGGCAGAAACACCATATATTTT.

This clonotype was seen ten or more times. This chain uses TRBV6-1 with TRBJ2-2; D not resolved. CDR3 size: 11 residues. Trimming removed 5 bases from V and 2 bases from J, with 0 bases in between. The V gene's germline CDR1 is MNHNS and CDR2 SASEGT. The CDR3 reads CASSNTGELFF. CDR3 DNA: TGTGCCAGCAGTAACACCGGGGAGCTGTTTTTT.

This clonotype was detected many times. This chain connects TRBV12-5 to TRBJ2-3; D is unresolved. V lost 7 bases and J 0 bases, leaving 20 bases between the germline ends. From germline, CDR1 is LGHNT and CDR2 FRNRAP. The CDR3 is 17 amino acids. The CDR3 region is CASDLPRSRSSTDTQYF. For the CDR3, the DNA is TGTGCTAGTGACCTCCCACGGAGTAGGTCTAGCACAGATACGCAGTATTTT.